The entry below describes one T cell receptor beta chain. No antigen is known for it. In the PCR, 60 Vbeta and 13 Jbeta primers were used. In the original processing: In a later analysis, 75 million to 85 million unique TCR beta chains included roughly 11 million shared by two or more donors. Generated by immunoSEQ multiplex PCR, the TCRdb table keeps only in-frame clones and is missing some. V, J and clone size reflect that table, while D and trimming were determined from the DNA. In the table there are roughly 160,000 clones, almost 75% of which are singletons. J was trimmed by 3 bases and V by 4 bases; bases with no gene match: 17. The CDR3 extends over 20 amino acids. Germline values: CDR1 SGDLS, CDR2 YYNGEE. The data derive from a study of cytomegalovirus exposure and HLA in healthy donors. Findings of the study overall: CMV antigen specificity of a few CMV-associated chains was confirmed in vitro.

Sequenced: PBMCs. This clonotype was sampled from a woman aged 18-35 years in good health and CMV-seropositive. The genes are TRBV9 and TRBJ2-3; 13 positions match TRBD2. The CDR3 is CASSITSGGARRGRTDTQYF. CDR3 in DNA: TGTGCCAGCAGCATTACTAGCGGGGGGGCAAGGAGGGGGAGGACAGATACGCAGTATTTT.